Listed below are T cell receptor beta chains from one sample, sequenced in a study of technical replicates of blood from a handful of donors. TCRdb keeps only in-frame clones here, not all; method: immunoSEQ multiplex PCR. Among some 63,000 clones listed, around nine tenths were seen once. Sequencing used PBMCs. These receptors came from a human donor in good health. Some clones in this sample may be carry-over from other donors' samples. The CDR3 runs from the conserved cysteine through the conserved F or W. A D gene is named only where the DNA matches it firmly.

TRBV6-6	.	CASSFPTRGHNSPLHF
TRBV5-6	.	CASSRRTERTDTQYF
TRBV6-1	TRBD2	CASRFLTSGNNEQFF
TRBV19	TRBD2	CATSNAGTRPRDTQYF
TRBV6-6	.	CASSQETGEAFF
TRBV7-8	TRBD1	CASSLDRAIPYEQYF
TRBV7-9	TRBD1	CASSSLRDRSDNEQFF
TRBV6-7	.	CASSYTPRSRGGEQYF
TRBV18	.	CASSPSSGTSYEQYF
TRBV7-9	TRBD1	CASSLAGQAAIGQETQYF
TRBV5-1	.	CASSSGDLSAKNIQYF
TRBV7-3	.	CASSSLMEETQYF
TRBV4-1	TRBD1	CASSQEQTTGFNEQYF
TRBV30	TRBD2	CAWSVRGGWTSGRLDEQFF
TRBV18	TRBD2	CGSSTLAGGTGELFF
TRBV4-3	.	CASSQVAFEAKNIQYF
TRBV18	.	CASSPVLVHNNSPLHF
TRBV11-2	.	CASSLGGSGIYSPLHF
TRBV5-1	TRBD1	CASSLVRQGSEAFF
TRBV19	.	CASKSFDSEAFF
TRBV28	TRBD2	CASSSGAPVEQYF
TRBV7-3	.	CASSGTSNSPLHF